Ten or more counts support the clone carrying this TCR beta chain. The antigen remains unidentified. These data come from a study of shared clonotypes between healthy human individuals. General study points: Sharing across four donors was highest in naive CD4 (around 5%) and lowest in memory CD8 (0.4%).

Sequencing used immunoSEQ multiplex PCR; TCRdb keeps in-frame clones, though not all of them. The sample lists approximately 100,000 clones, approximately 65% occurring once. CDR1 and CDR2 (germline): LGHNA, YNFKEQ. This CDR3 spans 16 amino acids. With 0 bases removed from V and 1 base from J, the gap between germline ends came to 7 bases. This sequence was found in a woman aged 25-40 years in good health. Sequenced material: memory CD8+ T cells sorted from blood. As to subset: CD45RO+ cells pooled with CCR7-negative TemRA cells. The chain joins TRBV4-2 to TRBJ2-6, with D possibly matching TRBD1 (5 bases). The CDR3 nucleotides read TGTGCCAGCAGCCAAGATGGACATTCTGGGGCCAACGTCCTGACTTTC. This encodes CASSQDGHSGANVLTF.